This T cell receptor (beta chain) was retrieved from a study of control samples from healthy donors and cancer patients. Data came from immunoSEQ multiplex PCR; TCRdb stores just in-frame clones and leaves some out. In all, the sample yields some 180,000 clones. The V gene lost 1 base and the J gene lost 5 bases, with 10 bases spanning the gap. Looked up from germline, CDR1 is MGHDK and CDR2 is SYGVNS. This CDR3 comprises 14 residues. Sequencing was carried out using blood. This sequence joins TRBV25-1 and TRBJ2-3; D is undetermined. The source of this sequence is a woman in her twenties or thirties in good health. CDR3 region: CASSESNDGDTQYF. The CDR3 DNA reads as TGTGCCAGCAGTGAATCTAATGACGGAGATACGCAGTATTTT. Combining the CDR3 with reference TRBV25-1 and TRBJ2-3 gives the whole variable domain EADIYQTPRYLVIGTGKKITLECSQTMGHDKMYWYQQDPGMELHLIHYSYGVNSTEKGDLSSESTVSRIRTEHFPLTLESARPSHTSQYLCASSESNDGDTQYFGPGTRLTVL.